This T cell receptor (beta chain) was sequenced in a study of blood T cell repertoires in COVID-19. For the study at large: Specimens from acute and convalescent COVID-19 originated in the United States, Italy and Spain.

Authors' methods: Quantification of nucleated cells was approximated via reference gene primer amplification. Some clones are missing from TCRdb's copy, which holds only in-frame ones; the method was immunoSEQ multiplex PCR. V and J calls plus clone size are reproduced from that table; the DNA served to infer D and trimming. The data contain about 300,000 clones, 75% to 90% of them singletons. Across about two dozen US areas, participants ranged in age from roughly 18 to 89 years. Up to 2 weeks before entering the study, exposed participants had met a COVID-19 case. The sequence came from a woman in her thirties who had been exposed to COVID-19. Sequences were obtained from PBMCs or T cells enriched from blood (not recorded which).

The CDR3 reads CASSWNRAGQEWRNYGYTF. CDR3 bases: TGTGCCAGCAGTTGGAACCGGGCGGGACAGGAGTGGCGTAACTATGGCTACACCTTC. The chain employs TRBV5-6 and TRBJ1-2, with 8 bases lining up with TRBD1. V shed 5 bases, J shed 1 base, and the junction held 19 bases outside the gene matches. This CDR3 contains 19 residues. From germline, CDR1 is SGHDT and CDR2 YYEEEE.